This T cell receptor beta chain was identified during a study of blood T cell repertoires in COVID-19. Using immunoSEQ multiplex PCR, the repertoire was profiled, and TCRdb retains in-frame clones only, with some absent. The sample has over 150,000 clones, about 88% seen once. The trim removed 5 bases at V and 0 bases at J, leaving 11 bases unmatched. The CDR3 contains 17 residues. Looked up from germline, CDR1 is MNHGY and CDR2 is SAAAGT. This clone was found a few times. The material sequenced was peripheral blood. The chain combines TRBV6-8 with TRBJ2-3; 7 positions agree with TRBD2. The source of this sequence is a middle-aged man with acute or convalescent COVID-19. CDR3 DNA sequence: TGTGCCAGCAGTCCACGACTAGCCGGGATAAGCACAGATACGCAGTATTTT. Translated, it gives CASSPRLAGISTDTQYF.